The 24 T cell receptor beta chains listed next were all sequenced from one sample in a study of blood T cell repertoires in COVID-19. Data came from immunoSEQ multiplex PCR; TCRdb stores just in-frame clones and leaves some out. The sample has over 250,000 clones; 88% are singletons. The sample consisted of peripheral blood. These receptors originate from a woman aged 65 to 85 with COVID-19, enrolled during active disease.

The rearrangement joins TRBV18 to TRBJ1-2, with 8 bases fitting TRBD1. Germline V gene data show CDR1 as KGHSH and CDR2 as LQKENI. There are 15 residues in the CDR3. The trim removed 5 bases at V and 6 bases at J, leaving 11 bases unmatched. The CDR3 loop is CASSAGDRLGDGYTF. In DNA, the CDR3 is TGTGCCAGCTCAGCGGGGGACAGGCTAGGGGATGGCTACACCTTC.

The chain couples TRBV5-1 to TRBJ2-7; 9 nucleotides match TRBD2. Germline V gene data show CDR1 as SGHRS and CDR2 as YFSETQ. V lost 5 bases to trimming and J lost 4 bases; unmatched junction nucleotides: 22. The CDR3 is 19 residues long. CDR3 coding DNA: TGCGCCAGCAGGTCCGAGCTTCATCCGGGTAGCGGGAGTAAATACGAGCAGTACTTC. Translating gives CASRSELHPGSGSKYEQYF.

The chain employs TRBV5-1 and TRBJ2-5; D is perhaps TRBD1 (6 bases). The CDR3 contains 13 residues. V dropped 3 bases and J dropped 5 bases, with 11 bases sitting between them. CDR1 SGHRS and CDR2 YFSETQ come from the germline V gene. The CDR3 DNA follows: TGCGCCAGCAGCTCAGGGGTGTTGGAGACCCAGTACTTC. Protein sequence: CASSSGVLETQYF.

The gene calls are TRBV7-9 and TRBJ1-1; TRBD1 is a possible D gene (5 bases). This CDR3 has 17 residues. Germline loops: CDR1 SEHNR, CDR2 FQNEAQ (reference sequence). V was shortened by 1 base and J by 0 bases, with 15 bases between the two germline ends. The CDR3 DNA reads TGTGCCAGCAGCTTAGGCGGGACGGATATTATGAACACTGAAGCTTTCTTT. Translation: CASSLGGTDIMNTEAFF.

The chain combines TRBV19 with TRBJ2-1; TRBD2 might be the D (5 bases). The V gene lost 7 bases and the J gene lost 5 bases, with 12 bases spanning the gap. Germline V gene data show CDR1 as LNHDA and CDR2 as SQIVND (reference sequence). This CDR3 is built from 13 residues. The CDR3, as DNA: TGTGCCAGTAAAGTTCCCGGGAACAATGAGCAGTTCTTC. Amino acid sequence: CASKVPGNNEQFF.

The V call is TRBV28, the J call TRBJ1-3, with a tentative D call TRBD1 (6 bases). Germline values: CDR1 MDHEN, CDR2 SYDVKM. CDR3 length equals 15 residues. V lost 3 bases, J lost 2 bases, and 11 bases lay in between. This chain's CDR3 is CASSFPTGTGNTIYF. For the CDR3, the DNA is TGTGCCAGCAGTTTCCCAACAGGGACTGGAAACACCATATATTTT.

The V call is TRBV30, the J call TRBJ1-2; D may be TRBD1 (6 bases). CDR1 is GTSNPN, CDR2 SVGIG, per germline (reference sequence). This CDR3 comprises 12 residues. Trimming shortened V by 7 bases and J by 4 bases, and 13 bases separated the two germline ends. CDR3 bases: TGTGCCTTATCAAGGGGGGGCTATGGCTACACCTTC. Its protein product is CALSRGGYGYTF. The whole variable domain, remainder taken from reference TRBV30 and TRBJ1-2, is SQTIHQWPATLVQPVGSPLSLECTVEGTSNPNLYWYRQAAGRGLQLLFYSVGIGQISSEVPQNLSASRPQDRQFILSSKKLLLSDSGFYLCALSRGGYGYTFGSGTRLTVV.

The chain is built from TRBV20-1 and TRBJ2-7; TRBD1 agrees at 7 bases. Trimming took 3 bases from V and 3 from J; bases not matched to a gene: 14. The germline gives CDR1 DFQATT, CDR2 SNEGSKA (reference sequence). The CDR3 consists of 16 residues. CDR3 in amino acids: CSASQTGFVTNYEQYF. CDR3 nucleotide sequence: TGCAGTGCTAGTCAGACAGGGTTCGTAACGAACTACGAGCAGTACTTC.

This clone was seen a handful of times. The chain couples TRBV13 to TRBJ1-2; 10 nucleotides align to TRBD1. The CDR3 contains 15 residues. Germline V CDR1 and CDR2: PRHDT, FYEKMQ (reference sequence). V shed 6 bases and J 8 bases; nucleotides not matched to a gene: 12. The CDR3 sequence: CASRFTGQGSWGYTF. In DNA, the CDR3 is TGTGCCAGCAGGTTTACGGGACAGGGGAGTTGGGGCTACACCTTC.

The CDR3 DNA follows: TGTGCCAGCAGCTTAGTTGGGACAGCAACTGAAGCTTTCTTT. It yields the protein CASSLVGTATEAFF. The chain is built from TRBV7-2 and TRBJ1-1; 7 bases align to TRBD1. Germline V gives CDR1 SGHTA, CDR2 FQGNSA. V shed 1 base, J shed 5 bases, and the junction held 4 bases outside the gene matches. The CDR3 is 14 residues long.

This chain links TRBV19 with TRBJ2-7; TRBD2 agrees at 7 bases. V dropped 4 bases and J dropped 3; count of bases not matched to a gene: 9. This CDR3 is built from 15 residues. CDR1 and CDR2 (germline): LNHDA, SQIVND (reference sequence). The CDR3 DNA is TGTGCCAGTAGTAATCCGGGACTACCGCACTACGAGCAGTACTTC. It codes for CASSNPGLPHYEQYF.

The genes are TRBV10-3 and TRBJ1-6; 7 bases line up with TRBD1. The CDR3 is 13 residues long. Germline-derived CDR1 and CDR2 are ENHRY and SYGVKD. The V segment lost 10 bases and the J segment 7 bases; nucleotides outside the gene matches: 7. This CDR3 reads CANHGQANSPLHF. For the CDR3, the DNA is TGTGCCAACCATGGACAGGCGAATTCACCCCTCCACTTT.

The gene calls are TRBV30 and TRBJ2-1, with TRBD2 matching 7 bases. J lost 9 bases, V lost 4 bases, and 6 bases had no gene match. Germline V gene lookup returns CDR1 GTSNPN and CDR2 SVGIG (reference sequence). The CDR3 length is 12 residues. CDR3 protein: CAWMTSRSEQFF. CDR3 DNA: TGTGCCTGGATGACTAGCCGGAGTGAGCAGTTCTTC.

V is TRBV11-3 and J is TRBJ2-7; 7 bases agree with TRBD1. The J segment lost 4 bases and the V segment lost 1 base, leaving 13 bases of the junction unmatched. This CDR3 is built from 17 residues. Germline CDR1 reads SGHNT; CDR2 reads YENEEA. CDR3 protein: CASSLVVPFQGEYEQYF. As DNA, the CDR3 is TGTGCCAGCAGCTTAGTTGTTCCCTTCCAGGGGGAGTACGAGCAGTACTTC.

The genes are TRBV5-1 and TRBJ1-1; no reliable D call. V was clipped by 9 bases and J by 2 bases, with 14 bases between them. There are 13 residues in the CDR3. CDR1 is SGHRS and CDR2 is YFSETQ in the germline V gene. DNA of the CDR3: TGCGCCACCCGTAATACAATAAACACTGAAGCTTTCTTT. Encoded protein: CATRNTINTEAFF.

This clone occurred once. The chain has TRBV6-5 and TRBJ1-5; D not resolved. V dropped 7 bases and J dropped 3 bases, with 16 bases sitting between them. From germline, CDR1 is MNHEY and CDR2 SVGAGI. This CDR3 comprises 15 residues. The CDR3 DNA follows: TGTGCCAGCACCCAAGAGGGCAGATTCAATCAGCCCCAGCATTTT. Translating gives CASTQEGRFNQPQHF.

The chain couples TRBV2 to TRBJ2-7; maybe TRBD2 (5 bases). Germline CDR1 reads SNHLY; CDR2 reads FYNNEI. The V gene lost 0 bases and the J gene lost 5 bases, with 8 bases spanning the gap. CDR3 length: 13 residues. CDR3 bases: TGTGCCAGCAGTGAAGCGGGAGAAAACGAGCAGTACTTC. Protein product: CASSEAGENEQYF.

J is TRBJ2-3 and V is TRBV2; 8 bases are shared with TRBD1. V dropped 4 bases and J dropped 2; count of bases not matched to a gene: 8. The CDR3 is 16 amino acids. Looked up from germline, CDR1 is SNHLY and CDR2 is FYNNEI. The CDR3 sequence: CASSGYRDRITDTQYF. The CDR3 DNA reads TGTGCCAGCAGTGGATACCGGGACAGGATCACAGATACGCAGTATTTT.

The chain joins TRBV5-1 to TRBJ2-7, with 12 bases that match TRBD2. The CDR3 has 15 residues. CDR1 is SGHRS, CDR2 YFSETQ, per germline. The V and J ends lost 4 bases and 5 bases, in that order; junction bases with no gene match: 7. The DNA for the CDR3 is TGCGCCAGCAGCCCCCGGACTAGCGGGAACCACGAGCAGTACTTC. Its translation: CASSPRTSGNHEQYF.

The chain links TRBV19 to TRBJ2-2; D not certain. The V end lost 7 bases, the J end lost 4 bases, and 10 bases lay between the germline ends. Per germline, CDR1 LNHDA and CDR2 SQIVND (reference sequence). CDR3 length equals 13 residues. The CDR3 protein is CASTRYITGELFF. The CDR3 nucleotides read TGTGCCAGTACCCGATACATCACCGGGGAGCTGTTTTTT.

CDR3 sequence reads: CASRGGGASYGYTF. CDR3 bases: TGTGCCAGCAGGGGAGGGGGGGCAAGCTATGGCTACACCTTC. The V gene is TRBV28, the J gene TRBJ1-2, with D maybe TRBD1 (6 bases). The V gene's germline CDR1 is MDHEN and CDR2 SYDVKM. With 6 bases removed from V and 4 bases from J, the gap between germline ends came to 15 bases. The CDR3 spans 14 residues.

The CDR3 nucleotides read TGTGCCAGTAGTCTTGGTACAGGGGGCTTACACACTGAAGCTTTCTTT. This codes for CASSLGTGGLHTEAFF. The rearrangement uses TRBV19 and TRBJ1-1; TRBD1 matches at 9 bases. The germline CDR1 and CDR2 sequences are LNHDA and SQIVND (reference sequence). The CDR3 runs to 16 residues. Trimming cost V 5 bases and J 3 bases; bases outside gene matches: 10. The full variable domain, its missing parts supplied by reference TRBV19 and TRBJ1-1, is DGGITQSPKYLFRKEGQNVTLSCEQNLNHDAMYWYRQDPGQGLRLIYYSQIVNDFQKGDIAEGYSVSREKKESFPLTVTSAQKNPTAFYLCASSLGTGGLHTEAFFGQGTRLTVV.

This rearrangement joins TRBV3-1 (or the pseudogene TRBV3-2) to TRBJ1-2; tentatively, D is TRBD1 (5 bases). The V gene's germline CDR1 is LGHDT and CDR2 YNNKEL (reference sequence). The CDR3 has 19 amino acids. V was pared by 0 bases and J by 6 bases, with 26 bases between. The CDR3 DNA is TGTGCCAGCAGCCAAGAAGGAGCAGGGCGCCGATTGAAAATTAATGGCTACACCTTC. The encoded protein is CASSQEGAGRRLKINGYTF.

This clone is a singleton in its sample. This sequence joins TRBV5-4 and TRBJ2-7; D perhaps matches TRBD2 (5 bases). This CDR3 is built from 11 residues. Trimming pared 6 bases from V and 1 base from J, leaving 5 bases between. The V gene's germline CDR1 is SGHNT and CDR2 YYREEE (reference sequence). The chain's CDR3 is CASTGSYEQYF. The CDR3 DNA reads TGTGCCAGCACGGGGTCCTACGAGCAGTACTTC.